A single T cell receptor beta chain is shown here with its context. The antigen it binds to is not known. This specimen belongs to a study of cytomegalovirus exposure and HLA in healthy donors (dated by TCRdb to about 2017). About the investigation overall: An earlier analysis of some 500 of the donors reported 250 to 300 Gb of sequence data and some 100 million unique TCR beta sequences from about 200 million T cells. All discovery cohort repertoires had been generated using a single sequencing platform. Rather than drawing on any new phenotypic data, the later analysis identified candidate immune exposures from TCR beta sequences and the way those sequences occurred across donors. To study patterns of TCR occurrence, a later analysis re-analyzed previously published TCR beta repertoires from under 750 donors and added high-resolution HLA genotyping. HLA typing covered class I and class II loci at four-digit resolution. Genome-wide SNP genotypes for about 65% of the 666 donors were used in a later genetic analysis, which treated that subset as a discovery cohort. The number of donors typed differed by locus, with 629-630 for A, B, C, DRB1 and DQB1, 522 for DQA1, 606 for DPA1, and approximately 470 for DPB1. The study was designed to test whether signatures of past pathogen exposure could be identified by cataloging public T cell receptors. The study used immunosequencing to profile the T cell repertoires of 666 subjects and linked those repertoires to cytomegalovirus serostatus. An early release that covered several hundred HLA-typed donors contained about 300 gigabases of sequencing data and roughly 84 million unique TCR sequences. Donor age, sex, ethnicity and CMV serostatus were compiled together with the repertoire data. Besides the first cohort of hundreds of subjects, a separate validation cohort made up of 120 different subjects was used. Of the roughly 400 genotyped donors, less than 85% were placed in the genetic ancestry cluster associated with self-reported Caucasian donors. High-throughput TCR immunosequencing, statistical association of individual TCRs with disease status, and machine learning were combined to predict cytomegalovirus infection status. To decide whether each TCR beta V gene segment behaved as functional or pseudogenic, an earlier analysis of nearly 600 of the donors relied on high-throughput TCR beta sequencing. About five DR-DQ haplotypes were handled as single units for association and clustering, since linkage in the cohort was strong. Among a few hundred genotyped donors of the cohort, an average of around 240,000 unique TCR beta nucleotide sequences were sequenced per donor, roughly 20% of them non-productive.

Libraries were made using the immunoSEQ multiplex PCR assay. The multiplex PCR relied on a mix of 60 forward primers for TCR Vbeta segments and 13 reverse primers for TCR Jbeta segments. The CDR3 region of rearranged TCR beta genes was amplified from genomic DNA by a multiplex PCR assay. The Illumina HiSeq System was used to sequence the amplified TCR beta libraries as 87-base-pair reads. On the authors' methods: In a later analysis, 77 million or so unique TCR beta chains were counted across the approximately 620 repertoires, and some 10 million of these chains were shared by at least two donors. Raw reads were error-corrected and collapsed into unique sequences with a nearest-neighbor algorithm that merged closely related sequences to remove PCR and sequencing errors. CDR3 sequences were aligned to IMGT reference sequences to assign V, D and J gene segments. For a sequence to be retained, a match of at least six nucleotides to both a V gene segment and a J gene segment was required. A rearrangement counted as productive if the CDR3 had no stop codons and remained in frame with V and J, and every other rearrangement counted as non-productive. CDR3 was defined according to IMGT convention as the region running from the second conserved V-encoded cysteine to the conserved J-encoded phenylalanine. The earlier analysis of about 570 of the donors excluded any sequence lacking an unambiguous match to a single V gene segment. In an earlier analysis of approximately 610 of the donors, V segments were called functional above 56.7% productive rearrangements and were called segregating when the between-donor standard deviation exceeded 5%. A statistical classification framework was built for diagnosing cytomegalovirus status from the catalog of TCR beta chain sequences. In a later analysis, V and J genes were assigned by comparing TCR nucleotide sequences against IMGT/GENE-DB human TR gene sequences. In a later analysis, CDR3 sequences and most-parsimonious VDJ recombination scenarios were assigned using the TCRdist pipeline. In a later analysis, each TCR beta chain was defined by its CDR3 amino acid sequence together with its V-gene family, and reads lacking a unique V-gene family were excluded. A later analysis removed 550 to 650 highly shared, low-generation-probability nucleotide sequences to deal with suspected cross-contamination and a sequencing artifact. A later analysis calculated a clonal expansion index for each public chain from normalized within-repertoire ranks of inferred template counts. A later analysis computed generation probabilities with a VDJ recombination model fitted to out-of-frame rearrangements, and checked the results against IGoR. Hypergeometric tests were used in a later analysis to score TCR-TCR, TCR-HLA and TCR-CMV co-occurrence, with a repertoire-size bias correction applied to the TCR pairs. A later analysis estimated false discovery rates by permuting HLA or CMV assignments 20 times. In a later analysis, co-occurring TCRs were grouped with DBSCAN, and TCRdist sequence similarity was added when clustering was performed within HLA-allele-positive subsets. Repertoires with fewer than 30,000 or more than 120,000 public chains were left out of co-occurrence clustering, as were about 5 repertoires with anomalous nucleotide sharing. Held by TCRdb, this immuneACCESS table contains in-frame sequences only and omits some clones. Under half of the omission traces to an unresolved V gene where checked; the cause of the rest is unknown. Clone size and the V and J calls come from that table; the DNA yielded D and trimming. The sample table includes around 130,000 clones. Roughly 2% of the sample is taken by the ten largest.

The cohort comprised fewer than 750 healthy bone marrow donors. At the time of sampling, every cohort member was nominally healthy, though immune exposures that went unrecorded were likely present. The donor tested CMV seronegative, placing the donor among the 350 or so seronegative members of the cohort. A peripheral blood sample was provided by each donor, and peripheral blood mononuclear cells were used for TCR beta sequencing. The Qiagen DNeasy Blood Extraction Kit was used to extract genomic DNA from the blood cell samples. CDR1 and CDR2 were assigned from the germline V gene as MNHEY and SVGAGI. Reading from cysteine to phenylalanine, the CDR3 counts 11 amino acids. The entry retains the CDR3 DNA only, 33 bases that are in frame from base 1. What the work shows at the level of the full study, not this receptor alone: In a later analysis, most CMV-associated TCR beta chains were found to appear HLA-restricted, with HLA associations seemingly driven largely by CMV exposure. The presence/absence analyses assumed that sequencing depth was roughly uniform across donors, and that assumption may not be true. In an earlier analysis of around 600 of the donors, most TCR beta V segments were observed in productive rearrangements about 90% or about 30% of the time, broadly matching IMGT annotations. Specific HLA alleles were associated with 15,000 to 20,000 TCR beta sequences at a false discovery rate of 0.05 in a later analysis. According to a later analysis, parvovirus B19, influenza, CMV and Epstein-Barr virus appeared linked to several top co-occurrence clusters. The study gave a list of some 150 TCR beta chains associated with cytomegalovirus. The earlier analysis of fewer than 750 of the donors excluded approximately 15 rarely observed V segments, including chromosome 9 orphons, because counts were too low. The authors suggested that the approach could potentially be generalized to other disease states and immunological phenotypes. While some public TCRs were present in many individuals, most TCR sequences turned up only very rarely across donors. A cluster of highly shared sequence variants was judged likely to be a technical artifact of the sequencing pipeline. The cohort was sequenced for TCR beta chains only, and without alpha or paired-chain data the features that could be detected were limited. For the cohort, immune exposure information was limited to CMV serostatus. The 87-base-pair reads could not distinguish some IMGT-functional V segments, including TRBV6-2 and TRBV6-3, so those segments were excluded. In a later genetic analysis, a missense DCLRE1C variant was associated with V-gene and J-gene trimming of TCR beta chains, and the association was replicated in an independent cohort. Strong co-occurrence of HLA alleles, especially DR and DQ, made assigning TCR associations to individual alleles difficult. According to a later analysis, TCR association rates differed among HLA loci, with DRB1 alleles showing the most associated TCRs and HLA-C alleles showing the fewest. A later genetic analysis reported fewer N-insertions in productive TCRs among donors in an Asian-associated ancestry cluster than the roughly 700-donor mean. A later analysis found that HLA-associated TCR beta chains were more clonally expanded and had lower generation probabilities than equally common non-associated chains. Three of the identified cytomegalovirus-associated TCR beta chains were confirmed in vitro to be specific for cytomegalovirus antigens. A further reported finding was that TCR beta sequences accurately predicted the HLA-A and HLA-B alleles for most subjects in the first cohort. Because HLA typing was unavailable for some donors at each locus, only the typed subset was used in association tests. In both the original and validation cohorts, the classifier was reported to diagnose cytomegalovirus status with high specificity and sensitivity. Correlated functional status among segregating V segments might reflect linkage disequilibrium, but an unknown experimental factor could not be ruled out.

Recombination connected TRBV6-5 to TRBJ1-1, with TRBD1 as a weak D call on 5 bases. The sequencing sample was made of PBMCs. This clonotype originated in a woman in her fifties or sixties in good health and CMV-seronegative. In nucleotides, the sequence is TGTACAAGGGGCATGAACACTGAAGCTTTCTTT. Its coded protein is CTRGMNTEAFF.